This entry is about one T cell receptor (beta chain). What it binds is unknown. This specimen belongs to a study of cytomegalovirus exposure and HLA in healthy donors. Whole-study findings and limits: Other equally common chains were less clonally expanded than HLA-associated TCR beta chains, a later analysis showed. Fewer N-insertions (relative to the roughly 670-donor mean) were reportedly seen in an Asian-associated ancestry cluster in a later analysis. Some V segments, TRBV6-2 and TRBV6-3 among them, were indistinguishable and were therefore excluded.

Germline values: CDR1 LGHNA, CDR2 YNFKEQ. The V gene end was trimmed by 2 bases and the J gene end by 3 bases; junction bases not matched to a gene: 7. This CDR3 has 16 amino acids. Use of 60 Vbeta and 13 Jbeta primers characterized the PCR. Clones were read by immunoSEQ multiplex PCR, and TCRdb kept only the in-frame ones, dropping some. This table has roughly 150,000 clones, over 60% appearing once. Sample: PBMCs. This rearrangement joins TRBV4-2 to TRBJ2-5; TRBD1 matches 9 bases. The clonotype comes from a young woman in good health and CMV-seronegative. Here the CDR3 reads CASSQPPGQGEETQYF. DNA for the CDR3: TGTGCCAGCAGCCAACCGCCGGGACAGGGTGAAGAGACCCAGTACTTC.